A single sample is the source of the 13 T cell receptor beta chains below, sequenced in a study of sequential checkpoint blockade in melanoma. Clones were sequenced by immunoSEQ multiplex PCR, and TCRdb holds only the in-frame ones, with some missing. This table has 9,000 or so clones, 45% to 60% appearing once. Stated treatment: randomized to nivolumab then ipilimumab (arm A) or the reverse (arm B). The sequencing used CD8+ T cells sorted from blood (inferred from file names), collected from a patient given nivolumab and ipilimumab in sequence. The origin of the receptors is a human donor with melanoma.

The V call is TRBV6-5, the J call TRBJ2-1; D is perhaps TRBD1 (6 bases). The CDR3 loop spans 16 amino acids. Germline V lookup: CDR1 MNHEY, CDR2 SVGAGI. V was trimmed by 2 bases and J by 4 bases, leaving 15 bases between them. For the CDR3, the DNA is TGTGCCAGCAGTTACGGGGACACCGGAACGTACAATGAGCAGTTCTTC. It specifies CASSYGDTGTYNEQFF.

The chain links TRBV7-9 to TRBJ2-1; D might be TRBD1 (5 bases). Germline CDR1 SEHNR, CDR2 FQNEAQ (reference sequence). The CDR3 contains 15 residues. Deletions cut 1 base from V and 6 bases from J, with 13 bases between. The CDR3 reads CASSLGVRRANEQFF. The DNA for the CDR3 is TGTGCCAGCAGCTTAGGGGTTCGCAGGGCCAATGAGCAGTTCTTC.

This clone occurred a few times. The V gene is TRBV6-6, the J gene TRBJ2-1; no definite D call. CDR1 and CDR2 from the germline V gene are MNHNY and SVGAGI (reference sequence). V was trimmed by 5 bases and J by 2 bases, leaving 7 bases between them. The CDR3 spans 13 residues. As DNA, the CDR3 is TGTGCCAGCAGTGAGTTGCCCTACAATGAGCAGTTCTTC. Amino acids: CASSELPYNEQFF.

By sample fraction, this clone is medium-sized. The chain recombines TRBV28 with TRBJ2-1; 10 bases are a match to TRBD2. CDR1 MDHEN and CDR2 SYDVKM come from the germline V gene. V shed 2 bases and J 8 bases; nucleotides not matched to a gene: 6. The CDR3 runs 15 residues. The CDR3 is CASSLEWLAGDEQFF. The CDR3 nucleotides read TGTGCCAGCAGTTTAGAATGGCTAGCGGGAGATGAGCAGTTCTTC.

This chain connects TRBV4-3 to TRBJ2-4; 12 bases fit TRBD2. Per the germline V gene, CDR1 is LGHNA and CDR2 is YSLEER. V was pared by 0 bases and J by 1 base, with 4 bases of the junction left unmatched. The CDR3 is 18 amino acids. CDR3 protein: CASSQETSGGAAKNIQYF. Here the CDR3 DNA reads TGCGCCAGCAGCCAAGAGACTAGCGGGGGAGCTGCCAAAAACATTCAGTACTTC.

The rearrangement uses TRBV4-1 and TRBJ2-7; D may be TRBD2 (5 bases). Germline assignment: CDR1 MGHRA and CDR2 YSYEKL. The CDR3 has 15 amino acids. The V and J ends lost 0 bases and 5 bases respectively, with 14 bases between them. CDR3 sequence: CASSQEEGSWHEQYF. CDR3 DNA sequence: TGCGCCAGCAGCCAAGAAGAGGGTAGCTGGCACGAGCAGTACTTC.

The CDR3 DNA follows: TGCAGCGTTCCCGAACAGGGGGTCTATGGCTACACCTTC. It encodes CSVPEQGVYGYTF. V is TRBV29-1 and J is TRBJ1-2; 8 bases match TRBD1. Trimming cost V 5 bases and J 4 bases; bases outside gene matches: 6. The CDR3 totals 13 residues. Germline V CDR1 and CDR2: SQVTM, ANQGSEA.

Points on this clone: Only one base separates this from a far larger clonotype, so it likely reflects a read error. This CDR3 is CASSQEPGGTYEQYF. CDR3 nucleotide sequence: TGTGCCAGCAGCCAAGAGCCAGGGGGGACCTACGAGCAGTACTTC. V gene TRBV11-3 combines with J gene TRBJ2-7, with TRBD1 as a possible D gene (7 bases). Germline lookup yields CDR1 SGHNT and CDR2 YENEEA. The germline V and J ends were trimmed by 5 bases and 2 bases, with 16 bases remaining between them. The CDR3 extends over 15 amino acids.

This clone was counted a single time. The rearrangement uses TRBV6-4 and TRBJ2-3; 9 bases map to TRBD2. V lost 5 bases, J lost 0 bases, and 3 bases stayed unmatched. The V gene's germline CDR1 is MRHNA and CDR2 SNTAGT. CDR3 length: 15 amino acids. In DNA, the CDR3 is TGTGCCAGCAGTTTTACTAGCGGGAGCACAGATACGCAGTATTTT. This codes for CASSFTSGSTDTQYF.

This clone was detected only a few times. The chain is built from TRBV5-6 and TRBJ2-5; a weak D match, TRBD1 (6 bases). In germline, CDR1 is SGHDT, CDR2 YYEEEE. The CDR3 length is 15 residues. V lost 0 bases to trimming and J lost 4 bases, with 13 bases between them. Here the CDR3 DNA reads TGTGCCAGCAGCTTGGGTCAGGGGCTAACAGAGACCCAGTACTTC. Its protein product is CASSLGQGLTETQYF.

The chain employs TRBV28 and TRBJ1-5; D is possibly TRBD1 (5 bases). V shed 5 bases and J shed 5 bases, with 10 bases lying between them. Germline-derived CDR1 and CDR2 are MDHEN and SYDVKM. CDR3 size: 13 residues. Here the CDR3 DNA reads TGTGCCAGCAGTCCAGGGTCCGATCAGCCCCAGCATTTT. It encodes CASSPGSDQPQHF. Together with reference TRBV28 and TRBJ1-5, the CDR3 gives the full variable domain: DVKVTQSSRYLVKRTGEKVFLECVQDMDHENMFWYRQDPGLGLRLIYFSYDVKMKEKGDIPEGYSVSREKKERFSLILESASTNQTSMYLCASSPGSDQPQHFGDGTRLSIL.

This chain connects TRBV11-3 to TRBJ2-2, with D unclear. Germline CDR1 and CDR2: SGHNT and YENEEA. The CDR3 has 12 residues. The ends were cut back, 5 bases at V and 3 bases at J, with 4 bases in the middle. CDR3 sequence (DNA): TGTGCCAGCAGCACTCACACCGGGGAGCTGTTTTTT. This encodes CASSTHTGELFF.

A few counts support this clone. This chain links TRBV4-3 with TRBJ2-3, with a weak D call TRBD2 (6 bases). Germline CDR1 reads LGHNA; CDR2 reads YSLEER. The CDR3 spans 15 residues. V was cut by 0 bases and J by 1 base, with 8 bases left in between. The CDR3 spells CASSQDASGTDTQYF. CDR3 in DNA: TGCGCCAGCAGCCAAGATGCTAGCGGCACAGATACGCAGTATTTT.